The rows below give T cell receptor beta chains drawn from one sample of a study of T cells in Graves' hyperthyroidism and ophthalmopathy. TCRdb processed the multiplex PCR reads anew with MiXCR; each CDR3 protein has one entry. The sample consists of 500,000 to 800,000 distinct CDR3 sequences, roughly 14% of them appearing once. The sample comprised blood. These receptors all come from a woman between 45 and 65 years old with Graves' ophthalmopathy. Both conserved end residues are part of each CDR3. D genes are given only for firm matches. Size is stated for part of the rows, as once, few or many counts, or as a class when the clone is expanded.

abundance: many
v_gene: TRBV7-8
j_gene: TRBJ2-7
d_gene: .
CDR3nt: TGTGCCAGCAGCTTAGGGTCCCCCCTAACATCCTACGAGCAGTACTTC
CDR3aa: CASSLGSPLTSYEQYF

abundance: .
v_gene: TRBV3-1
j_gene: TRBJ1-6
d_gene: TRBD1
CDR3nt: TGTGCCAGCAGACCCGACAGGGCGAATTCACCCCTCCACTTT
CDR3aa: CASRPDRANSPLHF

abundance: few
v_gene: TRBV4-3
j_gene: TRBJ2-7
d_gene: .
CDR3nt: TGCGCCAGCAGCCAAGGTCGGGGTTCTGGTGTCGAGCAGTACTTC
CDR3aa: CASSQGRGSGVEQYF

abundance: .
v_gene: TRBV6-2/TRBV6-3
j_gene: TRBJ2-1
d_gene: .
CDR3nt: TGTGCCAGCAGTTACTCGACCGGGCCGAGGGGTCTCAATGAGCAGTTCTTC
CDR3aa: CASSYSTGPRGLNEQFF

abundance: many
v_gene: TRBV12-3/TRBV12-4
j_gene: TRBJ2-1
d_gene: .
CDR3nt: TGTGCCAGCAGACCCACTTACAATGAGCAGTTCTTC
CDR3aa: CASRPTYNEQFF

abundance: .
v_gene: TRBV28
j_gene: TRBJ2-3
d_gene: TRBD2
CDR3nt: TGTGCCAGCAGTACTGTGGGACTAGCGGGCCCTAGCACAGATACGCAGTATTTT
CDR3aa: CASSTVGLAGPSTDTQYF

abundance: many
v_gene: TRBV5-8
j_gene: TRBJ2-3
d_gene: TRBD2
CDR3nt: TGTGCCAGCAGCCGAAGACTAGCGGGAGTCACAGATACGCAGTATTTT
CDR3aa: CASSRRLAGVTDTQYF

abundance: many
v_gene: TRBV18
j_gene: TRBJ2-7
d_gene: .
CDR3nt: TGTGCCAGCTCACCGTTTCGGCAGGGGAACGAGCAGTACTTC
CDR3aa: CASSPFRQGNEQYF

abundance: many
v_gene: TRBV6-2/TRBV6-3
j_gene: TRBJ1-1
d_gene: .
CDR3nt: TGTGCCACCTATACCCCCAGGGTAGGATTCACTGAAGCTTTCTTT
CDR3aa: CATYTPRVGFTEAFF

abundance: many
v_gene: TRBV7-6
j_gene: TRBJ2-7
d_gene: .
CDR3nt: TGTGCCAGCAGCTTAGCTCCAGGCAGCTCCTACGAGCAGTACTTC
CDR3aa: CASSLAPGSSYEQYF

abundance: many
v_gene: TRBV18
j_gene: TRBJ2-3
d_gene: .
CDR3nt: TGTGCCAGCTCACCATCCCTAGCTCCCCCAGATACGCAGTATTTT
CDR3aa: CASSPSLAPPDTQYF

abundance: many
v_gene: TRBV7-9
j_gene: TRBJ2-4
d_gene: TRBD2
CDR3nt: TGTGCCAGCAGCTTCCCCTGGACTAGCGGCAAAAACATTCAGTACTTC
CDR3aa: CASSFPWTSGKNIQYF

abundance: many
v_gene: TRBV11-2
j_gene: TRBJ2-1
d_gene: TRBD1
CDR3nt: TGTGCCAGCAGGACCGCCTCGACAGGGTCTGTTGCCGGTGAGCAGTTCTTC
CDR3aa: CASRTASTGSVAGEQFF

abundance: many
v_gene: TRBV7-6
j_gene: TRBJ2-7
d_gene: .
CDR3nt: TGTGCCAGCAGCATCCGGACTCCGAGCTACGAGCAGTACTTC
CDR3aa: CASSIRTPSYEQYF

abundance: few
v_gene: TRBV27
j_gene: TRBJ2-2
d_gene: .
CDR3nt: TGTGCCAGCAGTTTCATGACAGTTGGTGACACCGGGGAGCTGTTTTTT
CDR3aa: CASSFMTVGDTGELFF

abundance: many
v_gene: TRBV6-2/TRBV6-3
j_gene: TRBJ2-2
d_gene: .
CDR3nt: TGTGCCAGCAGCCCGGACGGAACGAACACCGGGGAGCTGTTTTTT
CDR3aa: CASSPDGTNTGELFF

abundance: .
v_gene: TRBV24-1
j_gene: TRBJ2-2
d_gene: .
CDR3nt: TGTGCCACCAGTGACAACGGACAGTTGAACACCGGGGAGCTGTTTTTT
CDR3aa: CATSDNGQLNTGELFF

abundance: many
v_gene: TRBV20-1
j_gene: TRBJ2-2
d_gene: TRBD1
CDR3nt: TGCAGTGCAACAATACAGGGGGCTGGCGGGGAGCTGTTTTTT
CDR3aa: CSATIQGAGGELFF

abundance: .
v_gene: TRBV9
j_gene: TRBJ1-1
d_gene: TRBD1
CDR3nt: TGTGCCAGCAGCAAACAGGGGACATGGAGTGAAGCTTTCTTT
CDR3aa: CASSKQGTWSEAFF

abundance: few
v_gene: TRBV7-9
j_gene: TRBJ2-7
d_gene: .
CDR3nt: TGTGCCAGCAGCTTAGTTGCCGGGTTTGGCTACGAGCAGTACTTC
CDR3aa: CASSLVAGFGYEQYF

abundance: many
v_gene: TRBV28
j_gene: TRBJ2-1
d_gene: .
CDR3nt: TGTGCCAGCAGCCCACAGGGAGGGCTCAATGAGCAGTTCTTC
CDR3aa: CASSPQGGLNEQFF

abundance: many
v_gene: TRBV5-1
j_gene: TRBJ1-4
d_gene: .
CDR3nt: TGTGCCAGCAGTTTGGAGGGGAATGAAAAACTGTTTTTT
CDR3aa: CASSLEGNEKLFF

abundance: .
v_gene: TRBV12-3/TRBV12-4
j_gene: TRBJ2-7
d_gene: .
CDR3nt: TGTGCCAGCAGTGCGACCCTACCGGCGACGACCTACGAGCAGTACTTC
CDR3aa: CASSATLPATTYEQYF

abundance: many
v_gene: TRBV7-2
j_gene: TRBJ1-6
d_gene: .
CDR3nt: TGTGCCAGCAGCTCTGGTGTTTCACCCCTCCACTTT
CDR3aa: CASSSGVSPLHF

abundance: .
v_gene: TRBV6-2/TRBV6-3
j_gene: TRBJ2-3
d_gene: .
CDR3nt: TGTGCCAGCTCAACAAGTCTAGGCACAGATACGCAGTATTTT
CDR3aa: CASSTSLGTDTQYF

abundance: .
v_gene: TRBV10-3
j_gene: TRBJ2-3
d_gene: .
CDR3nt: TGTGCCATCAGTGAGTTTCAGGAAGCTGATACGCAGTATTTT
CDR3aa: CAISEFQEADTQYF

abundance: many
v_gene: TRBV11-3
j_gene: TRBJ2-1
d_gene: TRBD1
CDR3nt: TGTGCCAGCAGCTTAGTTGGGACAGTCAATGAGCAGTTCTTC
CDR3aa: CASSLVGTVNEQFF

abundance: many
v_gene: TRBV2
j_gene: TRBJ1-6
d_gene: .
CDR3nt: TGTGCCAGCAGGGGAACCGGGACCATCTGCCACTTT
CDR3aa: CASRGTGTICHF

abundance: few
v_gene: TRBV29-1
j_gene: TRBJ1-1
d_gene: TRBD1
CDR3nt: TGCAGCGCCCAGGGGGCGAACACTGAAGCTTTCTTT
CDR3aa: CSAQGANTEAFF

abundance: many
v_gene: TRBV28
j_gene: TRBJ1-1
d_gene: .
CDR3nt: TGTGCCAGCACCAAACGAGGGCCGAACACTGAAGCTTTCTTT
CDR3aa: CASTKRGPNTEAFF

abundance: many
v_gene: TRBV2
j_gene: TRBJ2-3
d_gene: .
CDR3nt: TGTGCCAGCAGCAACCCAAGAAGCACAGATACGCAGTATTTT
CDR3aa: CASSNPRSTDTQYF

abundance: .
v_gene: TRBV5-1
j_gene: TRBJ2-5
d_gene: .
CDR3nt: TGCGCCAGCAGCTTGCAAGCCGGGTTACAAGAGACCCAGTACTTC
CDR3aa: CASSLQAGLQETQYF

abundance: .
v_gene: TRBV7-2
j_gene: TRBJ1-3
d_gene: .
CDR3nt: TGTGCCAGCAGCTTAGCGATGGGGGCGCGATCTGGAAACACCATATATTTT
CDR3aa: CASSLAMGARSGNTIYF

abundance: .
v_gene: TRBV5-1
j_gene: TRBJ2-2
d_gene: .
CDR3nt: TGCGCCAGCAGCGGGACGACCAGTGAGACCGGGGAGCTGTTTTTT
CDR3aa: CASSGTTSETGELFF

abundance: .
v_gene: TRBV12-3/TRBV12-4
j_gene: TRBJ2-6
d_gene: .
CDR3nt: TGTGCCAGCAGCCCAAACCCGGGCATCTCTGGGGCCAACGTCCTGACTTTC
CDR3aa: CASSPNPGISGANVLTF

abundance: many
v_gene: TRBV27
j_gene: TRBJ1-5
d_gene: .
CDR3nt: TGTGCCAGCAGTACCGGTGGTAGCAATCAGCCCCAGCATTTT
CDR3aa: CASSTGGSNQPQHF

abundance: .
v_gene: TRBV20-1
j_gene: TRBJ2-3
d_gene: TRBD2
CDR3nt: TGCAGTGCTAGGGATCCACGCGCCGGGAGGGCCGGGACAGATACGCAGTATTTT
CDR3aa: CSARDPRAGRAGTDTQYF

abundance: many
v_gene: TRBV20-1
j_gene: TRBJ1-6
d_gene: TRBD1
CDR3nt: TGCAGTGCTACCAGGGACAGGGGGCGCTTTAATTCACCCCTCCACTTT
CDR3aa: CSATRDRGRFNSPLHF

abundance: few
v_gene: TRBV29-1
j_gene: TRBJ2-2
d_gene: .
CDR3nt: TGCAGCGTTCCCGTCACCGGGGAGCTGTTTTTT
CDR3aa: CSVPVTGELFF

abundance: few
v_gene: TRBV9
j_gene: TRBJ2-1
d_gene: TRBD1
CDR3nt: TGTGCCAGCAGCGTCAGTCACGCACAGGGGGCCTACAATGAGCAGTTCTTC
CDR3aa: CASSVSHAQGAYNEQFF

abundance: few
v_gene: TRBV30
j_gene: TRBJ2-7
d_gene: TRBD1
CDR3nt: TGTGCCTGGAGTCCGGCAGGGGGCTACTACGAGCAGTACTTC
CDR3aa: CAWSPAGGYYEQYF

abundance: few
v_gene: TRBV7-9
j_gene: TRBJ1-5
d_gene: .
CDR3nt: TGTGCCAGCAGCTTAGGGTATGGACAGCCCCAGCATTTT
CDR3aa: CASSLGYGQPQHF

abundance: few
v_gene: TRBV20-1
j_gene: TRBJ2-7
d_gene: TRBD2
CDR3nt: TGCAGTGCTGGGACTACTCAACGCCAGGGGCAGTACTTC
CDR3aa: CSAGTTQRQGQYF

abundance: many
v_gene: TRBV2
j_gene: TRBJ2-2
d_gene: .
CDR3nt: TGTGCCAGCAGTGTGGCGAACACCGGGGAGCTGTTTTTT
CDR3aa: CASSVANTGELFF

abundance: many
v_gene: TRBV12-3/TRBV12-4
j_gene: TRBJ1-1
d_gene: .
CDR3nt: TGTGCCAGCAGTTTAGCGGGACAACAGAACACTGAAGCTTTCTTT
CDR3aa: CASSLAGQQNTEAFF

abundance: .
v_gene: TRBV6-5
j_gene: TRBJ1-2
d_gene: .
CDR3nt: TGTGCCAGCAGTTACCGGACCTCGGGCTATGGCTACACCTTC
CDR3aa: CASSYRTSGYGYTF

abundance: .
v_gene: TRBV9
j_gene: TRBJ2-1
d_gene: .
CDR3nt: TGTGCCAGCAGCGTACGTAGCGGAAGTCGCTCCTACAATGAGCAGTTCTTC
CDR3aa: CASSVRSGSRSYNEQFF

abundance: few
v_gene: TRBV20-1
j_gene: TRBJ2-1
d_gene: TRBD2
CDR3nt: TGCAGTGCTAGAGATCCCTCTAGCGGGAGTAACAATGAGCAGTTCTTC
CDR3aa: CSARDPSSGSNNEQFF

abundance: many
v_gene: TRBV5-1
j_gene: TRBJ2-1
d_gene: TRBD2
CDR3nt: TGCGCCAGCAGCTTGGTCTCTGCGGGAGGGGCAGGTGAGCAGTTCTTC
CDR3aa: CASSLVSAGGAGEQFF

abundance: .
v_gene: TRBV9
j_gene: TRBJ2-1
d_gene: .
CDR3nt: TGTGCCAGCAGCACCGTCGGCGGTAGAAAAAATGAGCAGTTCTTC
CDR3aa: CASSTVGGRKNEQFF

abundance: many
v_gene: TRBV6-2/TRBV6-3
j_gene: TRBJ1-1
d_gene: .
CDR3nt: TGTGCCAGCAGTTACGCTGTATTGAACACTGAAGCTTTCTTT
CDR3aa: CASSYAVLNTEAFF

abundance: few
v_gene: TRBV5-1
j_gene: TRBJ2-5
d_gene: TRBD1
CDR3nt: TGCGCCAGCAGCCACGGGACAGGGGAAGAGACCCAGTACTTC
CDR3aa: CASSHGTGEETQYF

abundance: many
v_gene: TRBV9
j_gene: TRBJ1-1
d_gene: .
CDR3nt: TGTGCCAGCAGCGCCAATAGAGCGGGGACTGAAGCTTTCTTT
CDR3aa: CASSANRAGTEAFF

abundance: many
v_gene: TRBV7-9
j_gene: TRBJ2-1
d_gene: TRBD2
CDR3nt: TGTGCCAGCAGCTTGACAAGCGGGAGTGGCGATGAGCAGTTCTTC
CDR3aa: CASSLTSGSGDEQFF

abundance: .
v_gene: TRBV7-9
j_gene: TRBJ2-3
d_gene: TRBD1
CDR3nt: TGTGCCAGCAGCTTTGGGACAGGGATAATAGATACGCAGTATTTT
CDR3aa: CASSFGTGIIDTQYF

abundance: few
v_gene: TRBV24-1
j_gene: TRBJ2-1
d_gene: TRBD2
CDR3nt: TGTGCCACCAGTGACCCAAGCGGGAGGGCCTACAATGAGCAGTTCTTC
CDR3aa: CATSDPSGRAYNEQFF

abundance: many
v_gene: TRBV7-2
j_gene: TRBJ1-5
d_gene: TRBD1
CDR3nt: TGTGCCAGCAGCTCCCGACAGGGGGCGGGGCAGCCCCAGCATTTT
CDR3aa: CASSSRQGAGQPQHF